A single sample is the source of the 26 T cell receptor beta chains below, sequenced in a study of blood T cell repertoires in COVID-19. Produced via immunoSEQ multiplex PCR; TCRdb's table is partial and in-frame only. The sample includes hundreds of thousands of clones, around 90% seen only once; the top ten take 2.2%. The sample was peripheral blood. These TCRs come from a woman aged 45-60 years who had recovered from COVID-19.

A single count supports this clone. The gene calls are TRBV24-1 and TRBJ2-1; 13 bases are a match to TRBD2. Germline V gives CDR1 KGHDR, CDR2 SFDVKD. V shed 4 bases and J 0 bases; nucleotides not matched to a gene: 8. The length of the CDR3 is 19 residues. The CDR3 reads CATSDPGTSGTSSYNEQFF. The CDR3 DNA is TGTGCCACCAGTGACCCCGGGACTAGCGGGACGTCCTCCTACAATGAGCAGTTCTTC.

The chain has TRBV6-2 or TRBV6-3 and TRBJ2-1, with 9 bases that match TRBD2. Per the germline V gene, CDR1 is MNHEY and CDR2 is SVGEGT. With 5 bases clipped from V and 0 bases from J, the junction kept 5 bases outside the gene matches. The CDR3 extends over 16 amino acids. The CDR3 DNA follows: TGTGCCAGCAGTATACGACTAGCGGACTCCTACAATGAGCAGTTCTTC. The encoded protein is CASSIRLADSYNEQFF.

The chain employs TRBV29-1 and TRBJ2-7, with 7 bases that match TRBD1. The CDR3 covers 13 residues. Looked up from germline, CDR1 is SQVTM and CDR2 is ANQGSEA. The ends lost 7 bases at V and 2 bases at J; junction bases unmatched: 8. The CDR3 nucleotides are TGCAGCGCCCTCGACAGGGTGACCTACGAGCAGTACTTC. It encodes CSALDRVTYEQYF.

This chain's CDR3 is CASSRTGGSGANVLTF. As DNA, the CDR3 is TGTGCCAGCAGTCGGACAGGGGGCTCTGGGGCCAACGTCCTGACTTTC. The V and J genes are TRBV11-1 and TRBJ2-6; 10 positions agree with TRBD1. Per germline, CDR1 SGHAT and CDR2 FQDESV (reference sequence). The trim removed 6 bases at V and 0 bases at J, leaving 2 bases unmatched. This CDR3 has 16 residues.

This clone has just a few counts. This chain connects TRBV5-1 to TRBJ2-5; 7 bases match TRBD1. The CDR3 spans 15 residues. V was clipped by 0 bases and J by 2 bases; unmatched bases: 4. CDR1 is SGHRS, CDR2 YFSETQ, per germline. The CDR3 DNA reads TGCGCCAGCAGCTTGGTCTCGGGACAGCAAGAGACCCAGTACTTC. Translation: CASSLVSGQQETQYF.

The chain has TRBV5-6 and TRBJ2-1; 7 bases line up with TRBD1. The trim removed 0 bases at V and 2 bases at J, leaving 5 bases unmatched. Germline CDR1 is SGHDT and CDR2 is YYEEEE. The CDR3 length is 16 residues. The DNA for the CDR3 is TGTGCCAGCAGCTTGGTTAGGACAGGAGCCTACAATGAGCAGTTCTTC. It translates to CASSLVRTGAYNEQFF.

The rearrangement joins TRBV3-1 (or the pseudogene TRBV3-2) to TRBJ2-2; D might be TRBD2 (5 bases). CDR1 and CDR2 from the germline V gene are LGHDT and YNNKEL (reference sequence). The CDR3 is made up of 13 amino acids. V lost 3 bases to trimming and J lost 9 bases, with 11 bases between them. The CDR3 protein is CASSHTRNRELFF. CDR3 DNA: TGTGCCAGCAGCCATACTAGGAACAGGGAGCTGTTTTTT.

The chain links TRBV7-2 to TRBJ1-4; tentative D call: TRBD1 (5 bases). The CDR3 has 14 amino acids. Germline CDR1 and CDR2: SGHTA and FQGNSA. V lost 4 bases, J lost 7 bases, and 13 bases lay in between. The CDR3 DNA sequence: TGTGCCAGCAGCTCACAGGAGACGGGTGAAAAACTGTTTTTT. It encodes CASSSQETGEKLFF.

The sample holds many counts of this clone. The J gene is TRBJ1-1, the V gene TRBV2; no firm D call. The CDR3 is made up of 11 amino acids. The germline V and J ends were trimmed by 5 bases and 8 bases, with 9 bases remaining between them. Germline V gene data show CDR1 as SNHLY and CDR2 as FYNNEI. The CDR3 is CASSWTQEAFF. The CDR3, as DNA: TGTGCCAGCAGTTGGACTCAGGAAGCTTTCTTT.

The V gene is TRBV3-1 (or the pseudogene TRBV3-2), the J gene TRBJ2-7; the D gene is possibly TRBD1 (5 bases). In germline, CDR1 is LGHDT, CDR2 YNNKEL (reference sequence). The CDR3 is 12 amino acids. V gave up 4 bases and J gave up 3 bases, with 7 bases separating them. The CDR3, as DNA: TGTGCCAGCAGCCCCGACAGCTACGAGCAGTACTTC. It specifies CASSPDSYEQYF.

The chain carries TRBV11-3 and TRBJ2-5; tentatively, D is TRBD1 (6 bases). The CDR3 is 13 residues long. V dropped 5 bases and J dropped 0 bases, with 7 bases sitting between them. CDR1 and CDR2 (germline): SGHNT, YENEEA. DNA of the CDR3: TGTGCCAGCAGCAGGACAGACCAAGAGACCCAGTACTTC. As protein: CASSRTDQETQYF.

This chain uses TRBV3-1 (or the pseudogene TRBV3-2) with TRBJ2-7, with TRBD1 matching 10 bases. There are 15 residues in the CDR3. Germline loops: CDR1 LGHDT, CDR2 YNNKEL (reference sequence). V shed 1 base, J shed 0 bases, and the junction held 0 bases outside the gene matches. CDR3 in amino acids: CASSQGTGGSYEQYF. The CDR3 nucleotides are TGTGCCAGCAGCCAAGGGACAGGGGGCTCCTACGAGCAGTACTTC.

The V and J genes are TRBV10-3 and TRBJ1-2; 9 bases are a match to TRBD1. In germline, CDR1 is ENHRY, CDR2 SYGVKD. CDR3 length: 14 amino acids. V shed 6 bases and J 7 bases; nucleotides not matched to a gene: 9. CDR3 protein: CAIRGDRADFGYTF. The CDR3 nucleotides read TGTGCCATCAGGGGGGACAGGGCCGATTTTGGCTACACCTTC.

V and J are TRBV15 and TRBJ1-3; the D gene is possibly TRBD1 (5 bases). CDR3 length: 16 amino acids. V gave up 0 bases and J gave up 0 bases, with 9 bases separating them. Germline loops: CDR1 LNHNV, CDR2 YYDKDF (reference sequence). The CDR3 loop is CATSRERQISGNTIYF. Here the CDR3 DNA reads TGTGCCACCAGCAGAGAGAGACAGATCTCTGGAAACACCATATATTTT.

J is TRBJ1-2 and V is TRBV6-1; perhaps TRBD1 as D (5 bases). V shed 2 bases and J shed 6 bases, with 13 bases lying between them. CDR1 is MNHNS and CDR2 is SASEGT in the germline V gene. The CDR3 loop spans 14 amino acids. In nucleotides, the CDR3 is TGTGCCAGCAGTGAAATTACAGGTTTTAATGGCTACACCTTC. Translation: CASSEITGFNGYTF.

This clone was seen only a few times. V is TRBV30 and J is TRBJ1-3; no definite D call. The CDR3 covers 13 residues. Germline-derived CDR1 and CDR2 are GTSNPN and SVGIG (reference sequence). Trimming stripped 1 base from V and 1 base from J, with 5 bases between. The DNA of the CDR3 is TGTGCCTGGAGTGCAGTTTCTGGAAACACCATATATTTT. Translated, it gives CAWSAVSGNTIYF. The whole variable domain, remainder taken from reference TRBV30 and TRBJ1-3, is SQTIHQWPATLVQPVGSPLSLECTVEGTSNPNLYWYRQAAGRGLQLLFYSVGIGQISSEVPQNLSASRPQDRQFILSSKKLLLSDSGFYLCAWSAVSGNTIYFGEGSWLTVV.

V usage is TRBV13 and J usage is TRBJ1-1; TRBD1 aligns across 7 bases. The J segment lost 0 bases and the V segment lost 3 bases, leaving 7 bases of the junction unmatched. The length of the CDR3 is 16 residues. Germline values: CDR1 PRHDT, CDR2 FYEKMQ (reference sequence). CDR3 protein: CASSLKTGTLNTEAFF. CDR3 nucleotide sequence: TGTGCCAGCAGCTTGAAGACAGGGACTTTGAACACTGAAGCTTTCTTT.

The chain joins TRBV5-6 to TRBJ2-3; D is undetermined. Trimming left V 0 bases short and J 0 bases short, with 11 bases between. The length of the CDR3 is 16 residues. CDR1 and CDR2 from the germline V gene are SGHDT and YYEEEE. CDR3 bases: TGTGCCAGCAGCTTGGCCTTAACTTATAGCACAGATACGCAGTATTTT. Translation gives CASSLALTYSTDTQYF.

J is TRBJ2-1 and V is TRBV9, with TRBD1 identical over 9 bases. The CDR3 covers 16 residues. V gave up 5 bases and J gave up 6 bases; unmatched junction bases: 12. Germline CDR1 and CDR2: SGDLS and YYNGEE. CDR3 DNA sequence: TGTGCCAGCAGTTACCGAGGGGACAGGGTAGGCAATGAGCAGTTCTTC. Translating it yields CASSYRGDRVGNEQFF.

The chain couples TRBV11-2 to TRBJ2-7; D not resolved. The V end lost 5 bases, the J end lost 5 bases, and 16 bases lay between the germline ends. The germline CDR1 and CDR2 sequences are SGHAT and FQNNGV. The CDR3 is made up of 14 amino acids. CDR3 protein: CASSPPATDDEQYF. The CDR3 nucleotides read TGTGCCAGCAGCCCCCCCGCCACAGATGACGAGCAGTACTTC.

V is TRBV19 and J is TRBJ2-7, with 8 bases lining up with TRBD2. The CDR3 has 15 residues. V trimming: 6 bases; J trimming: 5 bases; junction bases outside the gene matches: 12. CDR1 LNHDA and CDR2 SQIVND come from the germline V gene (reference sequence). CDR3 sequence: CASSLFGGAMDEQYF. In nucleotides, the CDR3 is TGTGCCAGTAGCCTATTCGGGGGGGCCATGGACGAGCAGTACTTC.

This chain connects TRBV18 to TRBJ1-1, with a possible D match to TRBD1 (5 bases). Germline values: CDR1 KGHSH, CDR2 LQKENI. V lost 3 bases to trimming and J lost 1 base, with 9 bases between them. CDR3 length: 14 residues. The CDR3 here is CASSPLGQNTEAFF. The DNA for the CDR3 is TGTGCCAGCTCACCCCTTGGACAGAACACTGAAGCTTTCTTT.

This chain links TRBV19 with TRBJ1-5; no definite D call. V lost 3 bases and J lost 0, with 9 bases in between. The CDR3 runs 15 residues. The germline gives CDR1 LNHDA, CDR2 SQIVND (reference sequence). CDR3 residues: CASSMTPYSNQPQHF. DNA of the CDR3: TGTGCCAGTAGTATGACACCTTATAGCAATCAGCCCCAGCATTTT.

This rearrangement joins TRBV5-1 to TRBJ1-2; D not resolved. This CDR3 has 13 residues. The V gene's germline CDR1 is SGHRS and CDR2 YFSETQ. V lost 3 bases, J lost 2 bases, and 8 bases lay in between. The CDR3 region has the DNA TGCGCCAGCAGCTCCACGGGGAACTATGGCTACACCTTC. Protein product: CASSSTGNYGYTF.

The chain links TRBV6-5 to TRBJ2-7; 8 nucleotides line up with TRBD1. The junction had 13 bases not matched to a gene; V was cut back by 6 bases and J by 9 bases. This CDR3 region has 14 residues. Germline-derived CDR1 and CDR2 are MNHEY and SVGAGI. The CDR3 here is CASSKQDRDGVQYF. In nucleotides, the CDR3 is TGTGCCAGCAGCAAACAGGACAGGGATGGGGTGCAGTACTTC.

The V gene is TRBV5-1, the J gene TRBJ2-3, with TRBD2 identical over 7 bases. Germline CDR1 is SGHRS and CDR2 is YFSETQ. The CDR3 is 15 residues long. V lost 7 bases and J lost 0; bases outside the gene matches: 8. This CDR3 is CASCGGYSSTDTQYF. The CDR3 bases are TGCGCCAGCTGCGGGGGTTATTCTAGCACAGATACGCAGTATTTT.